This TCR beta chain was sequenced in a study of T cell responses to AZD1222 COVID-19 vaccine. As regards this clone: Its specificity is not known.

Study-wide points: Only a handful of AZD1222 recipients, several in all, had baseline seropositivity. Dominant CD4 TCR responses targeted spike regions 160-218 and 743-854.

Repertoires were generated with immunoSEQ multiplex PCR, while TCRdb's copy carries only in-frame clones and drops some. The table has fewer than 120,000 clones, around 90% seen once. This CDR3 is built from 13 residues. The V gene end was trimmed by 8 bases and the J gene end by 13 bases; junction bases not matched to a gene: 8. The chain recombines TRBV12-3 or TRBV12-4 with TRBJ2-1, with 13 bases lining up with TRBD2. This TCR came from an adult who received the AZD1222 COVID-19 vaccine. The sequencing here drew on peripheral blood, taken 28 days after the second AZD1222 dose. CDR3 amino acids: CASAGLAGTSQFF. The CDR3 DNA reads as TGTGCCAGCGCGGGACTAGCGGGGACTTCCCAGTTCTTC.